What follows are 31 T cell receptor beta chains derived from one specimen sequenced in a study of identical twins' blood T cells. Via MiXCR, TCRdb re-called the 5' RACE reads, giving one row per CDR3 protein. The sample holds a few hundred thousand distinct CDR3 sequences, roughly 31% seen once. The sequencing sample was made of PBMCs. The receptor set was obtained from a woman between 18 and 50 years old in good health.

The chain links TRBV7-9 to TRBJ1-1; no clear D gene. The germline V gene encodes CDR1 SEHNR and CDR2 FQNEAQ (reference sequence). Trimming shortened V by 2 bases and J by 1 base, and 14 bases separated the two germline ends. The CDR3 contains 16 residues. The CDR3 reads CASSLREGPKNTEAFF. The CDR3 coding sequence is TGTGCCAGCAGCTTAAGAGAAGGCCCCAAGAACACTGAAGCTTTCTTT. The complete variable domain, with remaining parts taken from reference TRBV7-9 and TRBJ1-1, reads DTGVSQNPRHKITKRGQNVTFRCDPISEHNRLYWYRQTLGQGPEFLTYFQNEAQLEKSRLLSDRFSAERPKGSFSTLEIQRTEQGDSAMYLCASSLREGPKNTEAFFGQGTRLTVV.

The CDR3 region is CSARETVGSNQPQHF. The CDR3 nucleotides are TGCAGTGCTAGAGAAACCGTAGGCAGCAATCAGCCCCAGCATTTT. The genes are TRBV20-1 and TRBJ1-5; D call uncertain. Germline loops: CDR1 DFQATT, CDR2 SNEGSKA (reference sequence). The CDR3 loop spans 15 amino acids. The ends were cut back, 0 bases at V and 1 base at J, with 10 bases in the middle.

This clonotype was recorded many times. The chain recombines TRBV12-3 or TRBV12-4 with TRBJ2-3; 7 positions match TRBD1. Losses at the gene ends were 6 bases for V and 5 bases for J; bases not matched to a gene: 11. This CDR3 comprises 15 residues. The CDR3 DNA follows: TGTGCCAGCAGAGAAGAGACAGGGAACAAAGATACGCAGTATTTT. Protein product: CASREETGNKDTQYF.

This sequence joins TRBV19 and TRBJ1-1, with D unclear. This CDR3 comprises 11 residues. Germline V gene sequence: CDR1 LNHDA, CDR2 SQIVND (reference sequence). Trimming cost V 5 bases and J 4 bases, with 5 bases left between them. CDR3 DNA: TGTGCCAGTAGTGTCTCCACTGAAGCTTTCTTT. Translation: CASSVSTEAFF.

The chain links TRBV20-1 to TRBJ1-2; a possible D gene is TRBD1 (5 bases). There are 12 residues in the CDR3. V was shortened by 5 bases and J by 2 bases, with 9 bases between the two germline ends. CDR1 is DFQATT, CDR2 SNEGSKA, per germline (reference sequence). This CDR3 reads CSALGGNYGYTF. The CDR3 DNA reads as TGCAGTGCTCTGGGGGGGAACTATGGCTACACCTTC.

This clonotype was seen more than once but under ten times. The chain links TRBV6-5 to TRBJ1-4, with D unresolved. This CDR3 comprises 16 residues. Trimming pared 2 bases from V and 5 bases from J, leaving 15 bases between. Germline V gene data show CDR1 as MNHEY and CDR2 as SVGAGI. CDR3 sequence reads: CASSYRAVGVNEKLFF. The CDR3 DNA sequence: TGTGCCAGCAGTTACCGGGCGGTGGGAGTCAATGAAAAACTGTTTTTT.

This clonotype turned up a few times. V and J are TRBV18 and TRBJ1-3, with D tentatively TRBD1 (5 bases). The CDR3 totals 14 residues. The V gene's germline CDR1 is KGHSH and CDR2 LQKENI. V was clipped by 3 bases and J by 4 bases, with 10 bases between them. The CDR3 DNA follows: TGTGCCAGCTCACCGGCAGGGAACGGAAACACCATATATTTT. Translating gives CASSPAGNGNTIYF.

The chain recombines TRBV20-1 with TRBJ2-7; the match to TRBD1 covers 7 bases. Unmatched junction bases numbered 7, after V lost 0 bases and J lost 2 bases. CDR3 length: 15 residues. The germline CDR1 and CDR2 sequences are DFQATT and SNEGSKA (reference sequence). The CDR3 loop is CSARDSNRGPYEQYF. CDR3 bases: TGCAGTGCTAGAGATAGTAACAGGGGTCCCTACGAGCAGTACTTC.

The gene calls are TRBV2 and TRBJ1-1, with 8 bases matching TRBD1. The germline CDR1 and CDR2 sequences are SNHLY and FYNNEI. Trimming removed 6 bases from V and 7 bases from J; junction bases left unmatched: 10. The CDR3 contains 14 residues. Written as DNA, the CDR3 is TGTGCCAGCAGGCTCGGACAGGGTTCCGGTGAAGCTTTCTTT. It codes for CASRLGQGSGEAFF.

The chain recombines TRBV4-3 with TRBJ1-1, with D uncertain. Germline CDR1 reads LGHNA; CDR2 reads YSLEER. V shed 4 bases and J shed 4 bases, with 13 bases lying between them. The CDR3 extends over 14 amino acids. In nucleotides, the CDR3 is TGCGCCAGCAGCCTGAGCTCGGAGAGCACTGAAGCTTTCTTT. It codes for CASSLSSESTEAFF.

This clonotype was seen a few times. The chain recombines TRBV6-4 with TRBJ2-3, with 10 bases that match TRBD2. The CDR3 has 15 amino acids. With V trimmed by 4 bases and J by 6 bases, 7 bases remained unmatched. Germline V gives CDR1 MRHNA, CDR2 SNTAGT. The DNA of the CDR3 is TGTGCCAGCAGTGTGGCTAGCGGGGGTACGGATACGCAGTATTTT. Encoded protein: CASSVASGGTDTQYF.

The CDR3: CASSHSDANYGYTF. In nucleotides, the CDR3 is TGTGCCAGCAGCCACTCTGACGCAAACTATGGCTACACCTTC. The V and J genes are TRBV16 and TRBJ1-2; D is unclear. The CDR3 runs to 14 residues. Germline values: CDR1 KGHSY, CDR2 FQNENV. V lost 3 bases to trimming and J lost 2 bases, with 10 bases between them.

There are a few counts of this clonotype. The genes are TRBV6-2 or TRBV6-3 and TRBJ2-7, with 9 positions matching TRBD2. V dropped 4 bases and J dropped 4; count of bases not matched to a gene: 11. The CDR3 consists of 16 residues. The V gene's germline CDR1 is MNHEY and CDR2 SVGEGT. The CDR3 region has the DNA TGTGCCAGCAGTTTCTCGGTAGCGGGAGATAGTTACGAGCAGTACTTC. Amino acid sequence: CASSFSVAGDSYEQYF.

V and J are TRBV3-1 and TRBJ1-2; the match to TRBD1 covers 7 bases. The V gene end was trimmed by 1 base and the J gene end by 2 bases; junction bases not matched to a gene: 4. The CDR3 has 15 residues. Germline CDR1 is LGHDT and CDR2 is YNNKEL (reference sequence). The CDR3 region is CASSQVRQGNYGYTF. The DNA of the CDR3 is TGTGCCAGCAGCCAAGTCCGACAGGGAAACTATGGCTACACCTTC.

In its sample, this clonotype was seen a few times. This chain joins TRBV20-1 and TRBJ1-4; D remains ambiguous. Germline V gene lookup returns CDR1 DFQATT and CDR2 SNEGSKA (reference sequence). Between the trimmed V and J ends, which lost 0 bases and 7 bases, there was a span of 12 bases. This CDR3 contains 14 residues. This CDR3 is CSARDRPESEKLFF. As DNA, the CDR3 is TGCAGTGCTAGAGATCGCCCTGAGAGTGAAAAACTGTTTTTT.

Comments on this clonotype: A much bigger clone sits one base away, suggesting this may be a read error. The CDR3 bases are TGTACCAGCAGTTTTGTGAACACTGAAGCTTTCTTT. Translated, it gives CTSSFVNTEAFF. The chain joins TRBV6-6 to TRBJ1-1; D unclear. The CDR3 loop spans 12 amino acids. Germline V gives CDR1 MNHNY, CDR2 SVGAGI (reference sequence).

This sequence joins TRBV15 and TRBJ2-7; 7 bases align to TRBD1. Germline CDR1 is LNHNV and CDR2 is YYDKDF (reference sequence). Trimming took 0 bases from V and 5 from J; bases not matched to a gene: 7. This CDR3 is 15 amino acids long. CDR3 nucleotide sequence: TGTGCCACCAGCAGAGATATACAGGGGTTCGACGAGCAGTACTTC. Translated: CATSRDIQGFDEQYF.

On this clonotype: A much larger clone lies one base from this, so it may be a read error. The V gene is TRBV20-1, the J gene TRBJ2-1; D possibly corresponds to TRBD2 (5 bases). The CDR3 is made up of 12 amino acids. Germline values: CDR1 DFQATT, CDR2 SNEGSKA (reference sequence). This CDR3 is CIAHGLYNEQFF. The CDR3 DNA sequence: TGCATTGCTCACGGACTTTACAATGAGCAGTTCTTC.

This clonotype was seen a few times. V gene TRBV9 combines with J gene TRBJ2-7; D may be TRBD1 (6 bases). Trimming cost V 1 base and J 3 bases, with 17 bases left between them. The CDR3 totals 16 residues. Germline V CDR1 and CDR2: SGDLS, YYNGEE. The CDR3 region is CASSVNSVTGYYEQYF. DNA for the CDR3: TGTGCCAGCAGCGTAAATTCCGTAACAGGGTACTACGAGCAGTACTTC. Full variable domain (remainder filled in from reference TRBV9 and TRBJ2-7): DSGVTQTPKHLITATGQRVTLRCSPRSGDLSVYWYQQSLDQGLQFLIQYYNGEERAKGNILERFSAQQFPDLHSELNLSSLELGDSALYFCASSVNSVTGYYEQYFGPGTRLTVT.

With respect to this clonotype: Since no conserved phenylalanine or tryptophan closes the CDR3, a read error is the likely cause. V is TRBV6-1 and J is TRBJ2-7; a possible D gene is TRBD1 (7 bases). Germline CDR1 reads MNHNS; CDR2 reads SASEGT. Trimming took off 4 bases at V and 1 base at J, with 14 bases between the two ends. The length of the CDR3 is 15 residues. The CDR3 region has the DNA TGTGCCAGCAGTGGGAAGGAGGGGGCTTCCTACGAGCAGTACCTC. Its translation: CASSGKEGASYEQYL.

This clonotype was picked up a small number of times. The rearrangement uses TRBV14 and TRBJ1-1; D is possibly TRBD1 (6 bases). Trimming pared 0 bases from V and 5 bases from J, leaving 19 bases between. Looked up from germline, CDR1 is SGHDN and CDR2 is FVKESK. The CDR3 length is 17 residues. The CDR3 nucleotides read TGTGCCAGCAGCCAAGAAGCTTTTATACAGGGATGGACTGAAGCTTTCTTT. It yields the protein CASSQEAFIQGWTEAFF.

This clonotype was detected many times. The chain joins TRBV10-3 to TRBJ1-2; D gene unclear. The germline V gene encodes CDR1 ENHRY and CDR2 SYGVKD. V gave up 11 bases and J gave up 4 bases, with 20 bases separating them. This CDR3 has 14 residues. The DNA of the CDR3 is TGTGCCGCGGGATCAGACAAGGGAGGCTATGGCTACACCTTC. Protein sequence: CAAGSDKGGYGYTF.

This clonotype was seen many times. The rearrangement links TRBV6-4 to TRBJ1-1; 8 bases map to TRBD1. The V gene end was trimmed by 0 bases and the J gene end by 3 bases; junction bases not matched to a gene: 3. The CDR3 loop spans 15 amino acids. CDR1 and CDR2 (germline): MRHNA, SNTAGT. The CDR3, as DNA: TGTGCCAGCAGTGACTCTGCAGGGGGCTACACTGAAGCTTTCTTT. Protein sequence: CASSDSAGGYTEAFF.

This clonotype has ten or more counts. The V gene is TRBV7-9, the J gene TRBJ2-1; D is uncertain. Germline V gives CDR1 SEHNR, CDR2 FQNEAQ (reference sequence). This CDR3 has 14 residues. The ends were cut back, 1 base at V and 4 bases at J, with 8 bases in the middle. Written as DNA, the CDR3 is TGTGCCAGCAGCTTAGGGATACCATACAATGAGCAGTTCTTC. Protein product: CASSLGIPYNEQFF.

This clonotype was counted only a few times. This chain connects TRBV3-1 to TRBJ2-1, with a possible D match to TRBD2 (6 bases). This CDR3 is 15 amino acids long. V shed 4 bases and J shed 0 bases, with 10 bases lying between them. Germline V gene data show CDR1 as LGHDT and CDR2 as YNNKEL (reference sequence). The chain's CDR3 is CASSPRGYSYNEQFF. CDR3 nucleotide sequence: TGTGCCAGCAGCCCTCGGGGGTACTCCTACAATGAGCAGTTCTTC.

This clonotype was picked up many times. The chain uses TRBV9 and TRBJ2-1, with D hard to call. This CDR3 spans 12 amino acids. The germline gives CDR1 SGDLS, CDR2 YYNGEE. V lost 0 bases and J lost 9, with 7 bases in between. The CDR3 bases are TGTGCCAGCAGCGTAGGGGAAGGTGAGCAGTTCTTC. Its protein is CASSVGEGEQFF.

This clonotype has more than one count but fewer than ten. The chain carries TRBV5-1 and TRBJ1-1; TRBD1 agrees at 10 bases. Germline lookup yields CDR1 SGHRS and CDR2 YFSETQ. There are 15 residues in the CDR3. With V trimmed by 3 bases and J by 7 bases, 9 bases remained unmatched. This chain's CDR3 is CASSYSGTGAGEAFF. CDR3 coding DNA: TGCGCCAGCAGCTACTCCGGGACAGGGGCGGGTGAAGCTTTCTTT.

In this sample, this clonotype turned up many times. The chain joins TRBV20-1 to TRBJ1-4; D possibly corresponds to TRBD1 (6 bases). The V gene lost 0 bases and the J gene lost 7 bases, with 15 bases spanning the gap. Germline CDR1 DFQATT, CDR2 SNEGSKA (reference sequence). The CDR3 is 15 residues long. Here the CDR3 reads CSARDGNRAVEKLFF. The DNA for the CDR3 is TGCAGTGCTAGAGATGGGAACAGGGCTGTTGAAAAACTGTTTTTT.

There are a few counts of this clonotype. The chain joins TRBV19 to TRBJ1-2; D is unresolved. This CDR3 spans 11 amino acids. The V end was cut by 11 bases, the J end by 1 base, with 8 bases between. Germline V gene data show CDR1 as LNHDA and CDR2 as SQIVND (reference sequence). In DNA, the CDR3 is TGTGCCGGCAGGAGTAACTATGGCTACACCTTC. Its translation is CAGRSNYGYTF.

The chain carries TRBV20-1 and TRBJ1-2; D not resolved. This CDR3 has 14 residues. Germline values: CDR1 DFQATT, CDR2 SNEGSKA (reference sequence). Between the trimmed V and J ends, which lost 1 base and 0 bases, there was a span of 9 bases. The DNA for the CDR3 is TGCAGTGCTAGAGCATTTAGGGCTAACTATGGCTACACCTTC. It encodes CSARAFRANYGYTF.

The V call is TRBV7-2, the J call TRBJ2-3; D ambiguous. V shed 2 bases and J shed 2 bases, with 8 bases lying between them. Germline values: CDR1 SGHTA, CDR2 FQGNSA. The CDR3 spans 14 residues. The CDR3: CASSLTRNTDTQYF. The CDR3 DNA reads as TGTGCCAGCAGCTTAACCCGTAACACAGATACGCAGTATTTT.